The T cell receptor (beta chain) described here comes from a study of control samples from healthy donors and cancer patients. Sequenced by immunoSEQ multiplex PCR; TCRdb stores in-frame clones only, minus some. The sample comprises roughly 84,000 clones, roughly 91% of which are singletons, and 17% rests with the top ten. This clone was recorded only once. Trimming pared 5 bases from V and 1 base from J, leaving 9 bases between. The CDR3 sequence is 13 residues long. The rearrangement uses TRBV12-3 or TRBV12-4 and TRBJ2-7; D ambiguous. This clonotype was sampled from a man aged 45-60 years in good health. Sample: blood. This CDR3 is CASSASGSYEQYF. Here the CDR3 DNA reads TGTGCCAGCAGTGCCTCCGGGTCCTACGAGCAGTACTTC.